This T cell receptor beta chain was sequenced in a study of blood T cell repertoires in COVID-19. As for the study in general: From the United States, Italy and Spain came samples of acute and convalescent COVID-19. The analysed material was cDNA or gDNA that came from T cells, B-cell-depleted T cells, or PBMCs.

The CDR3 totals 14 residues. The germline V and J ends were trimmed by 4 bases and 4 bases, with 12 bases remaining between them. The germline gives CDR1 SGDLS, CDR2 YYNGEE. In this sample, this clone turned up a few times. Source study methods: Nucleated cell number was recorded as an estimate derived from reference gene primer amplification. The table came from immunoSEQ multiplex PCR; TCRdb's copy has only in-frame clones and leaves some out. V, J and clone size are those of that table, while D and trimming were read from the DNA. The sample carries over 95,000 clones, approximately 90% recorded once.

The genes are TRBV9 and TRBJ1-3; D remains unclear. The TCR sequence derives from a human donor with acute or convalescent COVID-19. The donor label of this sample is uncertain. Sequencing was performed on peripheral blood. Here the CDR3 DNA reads TGTGCCAGCAGCCTGTTGACGGGGGGAAACACCATATATTTT. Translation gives CASSLLTGGNTIYF.